This T cell receptor (beta chain) was identified during a study of T cells in Graves' hyperthyroidism and ophthalmopathy. Study-wide findings and caveats: Blood also held most thyroid clonotypes expanded beyond 0.001.

This clonotype was seen many times. Its matching antigen is unknown. Germline V lookup: CDR1 SGHDN, CDR2 FVKESK. This CDR3 comprises 11 residues. Trimming shortened V by 5 bases and J by 9 bases, and 10 bases separated the two germline ends. Diagnosis relied on clinical symptoms, serum thyroxine and TRAb, thyroid ultrasound and orbital computed tomography. From RNA transcripts, TCR beta CDR3 regions were amplified. Researchers ran a first-round RT-PCR on the TCR CDR3 using the HTBI primer set. TCRdb re-called the multiplex PCR reads with MiXCR, one entry per CDR3 protein. The sample lists around 540,000 distinct CDR3 sequences, about half seen once, with nearly 8.5% in the top ten.

The J gene is TRBJ2-5, the V gene TRBV14, with a tentative D call TRBD2 (6 bases). Sequences were obtained from peripheral blood or thyroid tissue (not recorded which). The receptor's source is a woman under 30 with Graves' hyperthyroidism. The CDR3 loop is CASSGGGAQYF. CDR3 sequence (DNA): TGTGCCAGCAGCGGAGGAGGGGCCCAGTACTTC.